Below are 8 T cell receptor beta chains sequenced from a single sample in a study of control samples from healthy donors and cancer patients. TCRdb's table, derived via immunoSEQ multiplex PCR, lists solely in-frame clones and lacks some. The table shows approximately 100,000 clones, with 80% to 90% occurring only once. What was sequenced was blood. The receptors derive from a man aged 30-40 years in good health.

J is TRBJ1-2 and V is TRBV5-6; D unresolved. V was shortened by 0 bases and J by 8 bases, with 17 bases between the two germline ends. This CDR3 spans 15 amino acids. Germline assignment: CDR1 SGHDT and CDR2 YYEEEE. The CDR3 reads CASSLVQPGRGGYTF. The CDR3 DNA is TGTGCCAGCAGCTTGGTGCAGCCGGGGAGAGGGGGCTACACCTTC.

J is TRBJ2-3 and V is TRBV7-2; TRBD2 agrees at 11 bases. The CDR3 runs 16 residues. J lost 4 bases, V lost 2 bases, and 5 bases had no gene match. CDR1 and CDR2 (germline): SGHTA, FQGNSA. The CDR3 here is CASSLTSGSFSDTQYF. CDR3 nucleotide sequence: TGTGCCAGCAGCTTAACTAGCGGGAGCTTCTCAGATACGCAGTATTTT. The variable domain in full, with the rest retrieved from reference TRBV7-2 and TRBJ2-3, is GAGVSQSPSNKVTEKGKDVELRCDPISGHTALYWYRQSLGQGLEFLIYFQGNSAPDKSGLPSDRFSAERTGGSVSTLTIQRTQQEDSAVYLCASSLTSGSFSDTQYFGPGTRLTVL.

The rearrangement uses TRBV18 and TRBJ2-3, with no clear D. Per the germline V gene, CDR1 is KGHSH and CDR2 is LQKENI. This CDR3 region has 15 residues. The V end was cut by 5 bases, the J end by 0 bases, with 12 bases between. The CDR3 region has the DNA TGTGCCAGCTCAAAGACTCAAGCTAGCACAGATACGCAGTATTTT. Translation: CASSKTQASTDTQYF.

The V call is TRBV14, the J call TRBJ1-5; D perhaps matches TRBD1 (5 bases). Per the germline V gene, CDR1 is SGHDN and CDR2 is FVKESK. V was shortened by 4 bases and J by 6 bases, with 13 bases between the two germline ends. The CDR3 is 14 amino acids. Written as DNA, the CDR3 is TGTGCCAGCAGCCTCGGGGGGAAGGGTCAGCCCCAGCATTTT. It translates to CASSLGGKGQPQHF. Filled out from reference TRBV14 and TRBJ1-5, the complete variable domain reads EAGVTQFPSHSVIEKGQTVTLRCDPISGHDNLYWYRRVMGKEIKFLLHFVKESKQDESGMPNNRFLAERTGGTYSTLKVQPAELEDSGVYFCASSLGGKGQPQHFGDGTRLSIL.

This clone has only a few counts. This chain joins TRBV19 and TRBJ1-5, with D perhaps TRBD1 (5 bases). Per the germline V gene, CDR1 is LNHDA and CDR2 is SQIVND (reference sequence). V was shortened by 5 bases and J by 2 bases, with 16 bases between the two germline ends. This CDR3 is 16 amino acids long. The CDR3 sequence is CASSDPRDPRNQPQHF. The CDR3 DNA reads as TGTGCCAGTAGTGACCCCCGGGACCCCCGCAATCAGCCCCAGCATTTT.

The genes are TRBV5-1 and TRBJ1-1; 8 bases match TRBD1. The junction had 5 bases not matched to a gene; V was cut back by 1 base and J by 0 bases. This CDR3 is 16 amino acids long. Germline assignment: CDR1 SGHRS and CDR2 YFSETQ. DNA of the CDR3: TGCGCCAGCAGCTTGTGGGCAGGGGGCATGAACACTGAAGCTTTCTTT. It encodes CASSLWAGGMNTEAFF.

The chain carries TRBV19 and TRBJ2-1; 7 bases match TRBD2. Germline V gene data show CDR1 as LNHDA and CDR2 as SQIVND (reference sequence). This CDR3 region has 17 residues. Trimming removed 5 bases from V and 5 bases from J; junction bases left unmatched: 15. The DNA of the CDR3 is TGTGCCAGTAGTCAGGGAGGGCTAACGGGTGCTAACAATGAGCAGTTCTTC. It is translated as CASSQGGLTGANNEQFF.

A single count supports this clone. The chain links TRBV6-5 to TRBJ2-1; D remains ambiguous. V was pared by 1 base and J by 9 bases, with 4 bases between. The CDR3 runs 11 residues. Germline CDR1 and CDR2: MNHEY and SVGAGI. The CDR3 region has the DNA TGTGCCAGCAGTTACTTTAGTGAGCAGTTCTTC. Its translation: CASSYFSEQFF.